The 23 T cell receptor beta chains presented below share a single source sample, sequenced in a study of yellow fever vaccine responses in identical twins. TCRdb re-called the RT-PCR reads with MiXCR, one entry per CDR3 protein. The sample lists 35,000 or so distinct CDR3 sequences, less than 70% occurring once. Sequencing was performed on T cells from blood (PBMCs), unsorted or a sorted subset (not recorded which), taken before or after yellow fever vaccination (not recorded which). These receptors came from a young woman who received the yellow fever vaccine.

The chain joins TRBV14 to TRBJ2-1, with 7 positions matching TRBD1. V shed 2 bases, J shed 3 bases, and the junction held 4 bases outside the gene matches. This CDR3 contains 15 residues. Germline V lookup: CDR1 SGHDN, CDR2 FVKESK. The CDR3 here is CASSQPGGFYNEQFF. CDR3 nucleotide sequence: TGTGCCAGCAGCCAACCAGGGGGTTTCTACAATGAGCAGTTCTTC.

The rearrangement links TRBV5-5 to TRBJ2-7; the D gene is possibly TRBD1 (5 bases). From germline, CDR1 is SGHKS and CDR2 YYEKEE (reference sequence). CDR3 length: 13 amino acids. V lost 4 bases, J lost 4 bases, and 12 bases lay in between. For the CDR3, the DNA is TGTGCCAGCAGCGCGAGGTCAGGGTACGAGCAGTACGTC. Protein product: CASSARSGYEQYV.

CDR3: CSARDNNRDTQYF. The CDR3 DNA sequence: TGCAGTGCTAGAGATAACAACCGAGATACGCAGTATTTT. The rearrangement links TRBV20-1 to TRBJ2-3; D is undetermined. Between the trimmed V and J ends, which lost 0 bases and 5 bases, there was a span of 9 bases. The CDR3 has 13 amino acids. Per the germline V gene, CDR1 is DFQATT and CDR2 is SNEGSKA (reference sequence).

This clonotype was found a few times. The V and J genes are TRBV11-1 and TRBJ2-5, with TRBD1 identical over 7 bases. CDR3 length: 15 residues. Germline V gene data show CDR1 as SGHAT and CDR2 as FQDESV (reference sequence). Trimming at V came to 10 bases and at J to 3 bases, leaving 14 bases not matched to a gene. CDR3 region: CAIPRPGTEKETQYF. The CDR3 nucleotides read TGTGCCATCCCGAGACCCGGGACAGAAAAAGAGACCCAGTACTTC.

The chain joins TRBV20-1 to TRBJ2-7; D not resolved. This CDR3 region has 15 residues. Germline loops: CDR1 DFQATT, CDR2 SNEGSKA (reference sequence). The germline V and J ends were trimmed by 0 bases and 2 bases, with 14 bases remaining between them. CDR3 sequence (DNA): TGCAGTGCTAGAGATCGTGCAGCATTGACCTACGAGCAGTACTTC. The encoded protein is CSARDRAALTYEQYF.

V usage is TRBV18 and J usage is TRBJ2-1, with D unresolved. Trimming shortened V by 3 bases and J by 5 bases, and 11 bases separated the two germline ends. This CDR3 spans 14 amino acids. Germline values: CDR1 KGHSH, CDR2 LQKENI. Here the CDR3 reads CASSPRLIDNEQFF. The DNA for the CDR3 is TGTGCCAGCTCACCTCGTCTGATCGACAATGAGCAGTTCTTC.

J is TRBJ2-2 and V is TRBV29-1; 9 bases line up with TRBD1. The germline V gene has CDR1 SQVTM and CDR2 ANQGSEA. The CDR3 totals 14 residues. V lost 6 bases to trimming and J lost 4 bases; unmatched junction nucleotides: 6. CDR3 DNA sequence: TGCAGCGTGGGGACAGGGCTCGGCACCGGGGAGCTGTTTTTT. This codes for CSVGTGLGTGELFF.

V and J are TRBV7-7 and TRBJ2-7, with D unresolved. The germline CDR1 and CDR2 sequences are SSHAT and FNYEAQ (reference sequence). V was clipped by 1 base and J by 3 bases, with 7 bases between them. CDR3 size: 13 residues. The CDR3 DNA follows: TGTGCCAGCAGCTTAGACGCAAGCTACGAGCAGTACTTC. Protein: CASSLDASYEQYF. The variable domain in full, with the rest retrieved from reference TRBV7-7 and TRBJ2-7, is GAGVSQSPRYKVTKRGQDVTLRCDPISSHATLYWYQQALGQGPEFLTYFNYEAQPDKSGLPSDRFSAERPEGSISTLTIQRTEQRDSAMYRCASSLDASYEQYFGPGTRLTVT.

DNA for the CDR3: TGTGCCAGCAATCCAGGGGCAGGGGCTGGAAACACCATATATTTT. Amino acids: CASNPGAGAGNTIYF. This chain connects TRBV28 to TRBJ1-3, with a tentative D call TRBD1 (6 bases). CDR1 and CDR2 (germline): MDHEN, SYDVKM. The CDR3 is 15 residues long. V dropped 7 bases and J dropped 2 bases, with 15 bases sitting between them.

This chain joins TRBV5-6 and TRBJ2-7; D possibly uses TRBD1 or TRBD2 (6 bases each). Trimming cost V 4 bases and J 0 bases, with 14 bases left between them. CDR1 SGHDT and CDR2 YYEEEE come from the germline V gene. This CDR3 has 15 amino acids. Written as DNA, the CDR3 is TGTGCCAGCAGCGCGGGACATACAGCCTCCTACGAGCAGTACGTC. Translation gives CASSAGHTASYEQYV.

The chain employs TRBV20-1 and TRBJ2-7; 9 bases are a match to TRBD2. The trim removed 7 bases at V and 3 bases at J, leaving 13 bases unmatched. The CDR3 runs to 15 residues. The germline V gene encodes CDR1 DFQATT and CDR2 SNEGSKA (reference sequence). The CDR3 nucleotides are TGCAGTGGCCTTTTAGCGGGGGAGGTTGGCTACGAGCAGTACGTC. It yields the protein CSGLLAGEVGYEQYV.

This chain uses TRBV7-9 with TRBJ2-7; 7 bases agree with TRBD1. With V trimmed by 1 base and J by 2 bases, 5 bases remained unmatched. This CDR3 region has 15 residues. CDR1 SEHNR and CDR2 FQNEAQ come from the germline V gene (reference sequence). The CDR3 DNA reads TGTGCCAGCAGCTTAGTCCCCACAGGGGCCTACGAGCAGTACTTC. Protein: CASSLVPTGAYEQYF.

The chain uses TRBV4-3 and TRBJ1-2, with D uncertain. Germline lookup yields CDR1 LGHNA and CDR2 YSLEER. Trimming pared 2 bases from V and 2 bases from J, leaving 18 bases between. CDR3 size: 17 residues. The CDR3 DNA reads as TGCGCCAGCAGCCAACACCCCGATCCGGGAGCGAACTATGGCTACACCTTC. Protein: CASSQHPDPGANYGYTF.

V usage is TRBV2 and J usage is TRBJ2-5; D remains ambiguous. Germline values: CDR1 SNHLY, CDR2 FYNNEI. The CDR3 extends over 13 amino acids. V dropped 5 bases and J dropped 5 bases, with 12 bases sitting between them. CDR3 nucleotides: TGTGCCAGCAGTCCCGAGTCCCAGGAGACCCAGTACTTC. Its translation is CASSPESQETQYF.

V is TRBV2 and J is TRBJ1-5; 7 bases fit TRBD1. The germline V gene has CDR1 SNHLY and CDR2 FYNNEI. The CDR3 has 15 residues. The V gene end was trimmed by 4 bases and the J gene end by 2 bases; junction bases not matched to a gene: 5. The DNA of the CDR3 is TGTGCCAGCAGTGGACAGGGCGTGGGCAATCAGCCCCAGCATTTT. Translation: CASSGQGVGNQPQHF. Together with reference TRBV2 and TRBJ1-5, the CDR3 gives the full variable domain: EPEVTQTPSHQVTQMGQEVILRCVPISNHLYFYWYRQILGQKVEFLVSFYNNEISEKSEIFDDQFSVERPDGSNFTLKIRSTKLEDSAMYFCASSGQGVGNQPQHFGDGTRLSIL.

This clonotype has only a few counts. The chain employs TRBV11-2 and TRBJ1-6, with D possibly TRBD1 on 6 matching bases. In germline, CDR1 is SGHAT, CDR2 FQNNGV. V lost 3 bases to trimming and J lost 2 bases, with 14 bases between them. The CDR3 consists of 17 residues. The CDR3 loop reads CASSFEGGRAYNSPLHF. DNA for the CDR3: TGTGCCAGCAGCTTCGAAGGGGGTCGGGCCTATAATTCACCCCTCCACTTT.

This clonotype has just a few counts. This chain uses TRBV5-4 with TRBJ2-1; D unresolved. The CDR3 is 12 amino acids. The V end lost 4 bases, the J end lost 3 bases, and 5 bases lay between the germline ends. The V gene's germline CDR1 is SGHNT and CDR2 YYREEE (reference sequence). CDR3 protein: CASSTSYNEQFF. The CDR3 nucleotides read TGTGCCAGCAGCACCAGCTACAATGAGCAGTTCTTC.

The rearrangement links TRBV20-1 to TRBJ2-1; 7 bases map to TRBD1. Losses at the gene ends were 6 bases for V and 7 bases for J; bases not matched to a gene: 18. The length of the CDR3 is 16 residues. The germline V gene encodes CDR1 DFQATT and CDR2 SNEGSKA (reference sequence). CDR3: CSAEYRQGFFRNEQFF. CDR3 nucleotide sequence: TGCAGTGCCGAGTATCGACAGGGTTTCTTTAGGAATGAGCAGTTCTTC.

The genes are TRBV11-3 and TRBJ2-1, with D possibly matching TRBD2 (6 bases). The germline V gene has CDR1 SGHNT and CDR2 YENEEA. Trimming removed 3 bases from V and 7 bases from J, with 13 bases in between. This CDR3 has 14 residues. CDR3 residues: CASSLKVLANEQFF. The CDR3 DNA reads as TGTGCCAGCAGCTTGAAAGTACTAGCTAATGAGCAGTTCTTC.

The DNA for the CDR3 is TGTGCCAGCAGTTTATCTCTCGTAAGCAATCAGCCCCAGCATTTT. This encodes CASSLSLVSNQPQHF. This chain joins TRBV27 and TRBJ1-5; D call uncertain. The V gene's germline CDR1 is MNHEY and CDR2 SMNVEV (reference sequence). The V end was cut by 0 bases, the J end by 1 base, with 7 bases between. The CDR3 extends over 15 amino acids.

CDR3 sequence reads: CASSQGTDYEQYF. The CDR3, as DNA: TGTGCCAGCAGTCAGGGGACAGACTACGAGCAGTACTTC. The rearrangement uses TRBV28 and TRBJ2-7; TRBD1 aligns across 7 bases. Trimming removed 5 bases from V and 3 bases from J; junction bases left unmatched: 4. The CDR3 spans 13 residues. The germline V gene encodes CDR1 MDHEN and CDR2 SYDVKM.

Here the CDR3 reads CSAREQETQYF. CDR3 nucleotide sequence: TGCAGTGCTAGAGAGCAGGAGACCCAGTACTTC. The chain joins TRBV20-1 to TRBJ2-5; D gene unclear. The germline V gene encodes CDR1 DFQATT and CDR2 SNEGSKA (reference sequence). V lost 0 bases and J 5 bases, leaving 4 bases between the germline ends. There are 11 residues in the CDR3.

This clonotype was observed a few times. The genes are TRBV20-1 and TRBJ2-7; D is ambiguous. CDR3 length: 13 residues. V was trimmed by 3 bases and J by 3 bases, leaving 12 bases between them. CDR1 DFQATT and CDR2 SNEGSKA come from the germline V gene (reference sequence). CDR3 in DNA: TGCAGTGCTAGGGGTCGCGAACTCTACGAGCAGTACGTC. It yields the protein CSARGRELYEQYV.